A selection of T cell receptor beta chains follows, all from one sample in a study of shared clonotypes between healthy human individuals. Repertoires were generated with immunoSEQ multiplex PCR, while TCRdb's copy carries only in-frame clones and drops some. The sample yields about 2,100,000 clones, under 95% seen once. Sample: naive CD8+ T cells from PBMCs. These receptors were collected from a young man in good health. Some clones in this sample may be carry-over from other donors' samples. Both conserved end residues are part of each CDR3. Each record gives: D gene, V gene, CDR3 length, J gene, clone size, CDR3 protein, CDR3 DNA. A D gene is named only where the DNA matches it firmly. Where a row states a size, it is once, few, many or the class of an expanded clone; other rows omit it.

-	TRBV4-1	14	TRBJ1-1	-	CASSHLTGHTEAFF	TGCGCCAGCAGCCACCTCACCGGACACACTGAAGCTTTCTTT
TRBD1	TRBV19	13	TRBJ1-4	-	CASSRDSNEKLFF	TGTGCCAGTAGTCGGGACAGTAATGAAAAACTGTTTTTT
TRBD1	TRBV2	15	TRBJ1-3	-	CASSRTGPSGNTIYF	TGTGCCAGCAGCCGGACAGGACCCTCTGGAAACACCATATATTTT
-	TRBV5-1	18	TRBJ2-1	-	CASSLVLRLAESYNEQFF	TGCGCCAGCAGCTTGGTATTGCGATTGGCGGAATCTTACAATGAGCAGTTCTTC
-	TRBV9	16	TRBJ2-5	-	CASSHGGSGSRETQYF	TGTGCCAGCAGCCATGGTGGGTCAGGGTCACGGGAGACCCAGTACTTC
TRBD2	TRBV4-2	13	TRBJ2-7	-	CATSGRETYEQYF	TGTGCCACAAGCGGGAGGGAAACCTACGAGCAGTACTTC
-	TRBV11-2	15	TRBJ2-1	-	CASSLDPTLYNEQFF	TGTGCCAGCAGCTTAGATCCGACACTCTACAATGAGCAGTTCTTC
TRBD1	TRBV29-1	13	TRBJ2-7	-	CSVASGTGYEQYF	TGCAGCGTAGCGTCCGGGACAGGCTACGAGCAGTACTTC
-	TRBV27	11	TRBJ1-1	-	CASRGLTEAFF	TGTGCCAGCAGGGGGCTAACCGAGGCTTTCTTT
-	TRBV7-9	14	TRBJ2-5	-	CASSSRVWGETQYF	TGTGCCAGCAGCTCGCGGGTGTGGGGCGAGACCCAGTACTTC
-	TRBV9	14	TRBJ2-7	-	CASSVGGSPYEQYF	TGTGCCAGCAGCGTAGGGGGATCACCCTACGAGCAGTACTTC
-	TRBV15	18	TRBJ2-7	-	CATSRELRSSQGTYEQYF	TGTGCCACCAGCAGAGAACTTAGGTCCAGTCAGGGGACCTACGAGCAGTACTTC
TRBD1	TRBV6-5	12	TRBJ1-1	-	CASSSRTGEAFF	TGTGCCAGCAGTTCAAGGACAGGGGAAGCTTTCTTT
-	TRBV4-1	15	TRBJ2-5	-	CASSQTQGVGETQYF	TGCGCCAGCAGCCAAACCCAGGGTGTGGGGGAGACCCAGTACTTC
-	TRBV6-5	15	TRBJ2-7	-	CASSYPSRVTYEQYF	TGTGCCAGCAGTTACCCGAGTCGAGTAACCTACGAGCAGTACTTC
-	TRBV29-1	13	TRBJ1-4	-	CSVVRGSNEKLFF	TGCAGCGTTGTACGGGGGTCTAATGAAAAACTGTTTTTT
TRBD1	TRBV6-4	14	TRBJ1-2	few	CASSVDRGNYGYTF	TGTGCCAGCAGTGTCGACAGGGGGAACTATGGCTACACCTTC
-	TRBV27	13	TRBJ1-1	-	CASSSIWSTEAFF	TGTGCCAGCAGCTCTATTTGGAGCACTGAAGCTTTCTTT
TRBD1	TRBV7-6	14	TRBJ2-7	-	CASSQGTGSYEQYF	TGTGCCAGCAGTCAAGGGACAGGATCCTACGAGCAGTACTTC
TRBD1	TRBV7-9	16	TRBJ1-1	-	CASSLSQRWQGAEAFF	TGTGCCAGCAGCTTAAGTCAACGGTGGCAGGGGGCTGAAGCTTTCTTT
-	TRBV27	15	TRBJ2-3	-	CASSLYLNRYDPQYF	TGTGCCAGCAGTTTATATCTGAACAGATATGACCCGCAGTATTTT
TRBD1	TRBV4-1	15	TRBJ2-7	-	CASSRTGRITYEQYF	TGCGCCAGCAGCCGGACAGGGCGTATTACCTACGAGCAGTACTTC